This section outlines one T cell receptor (beta chain) sequence together with its context. The source of the sample is a study of control samples from healthy donors and cancer patients. Clones were sequenced by immunoSEQ multiplex PCR, and TCRdb holds only the in-frame ones, with some missing. The data contain some 90,000 clones, approximately 90% of them seen just once; the ten biggest clones take up roughly 0.9%. J gave up 8 bases and V 6 bases, and 6 bases lay outside the gene matches. The CDR3 has 13 residues. This TCR came from a woman aged 25 to 39 in good health. The chain combines TRBV12-3 or TRBV12-4 with TRBJ1-2; 10 bases are a match to TRBD1. Sequencing input: blood. In DNA, the CDR3 is TGTGCCAGCAGCTGGACAGGGGGGGACGGCTACACCTTC. Protein: CASSWTGGDGYTF.